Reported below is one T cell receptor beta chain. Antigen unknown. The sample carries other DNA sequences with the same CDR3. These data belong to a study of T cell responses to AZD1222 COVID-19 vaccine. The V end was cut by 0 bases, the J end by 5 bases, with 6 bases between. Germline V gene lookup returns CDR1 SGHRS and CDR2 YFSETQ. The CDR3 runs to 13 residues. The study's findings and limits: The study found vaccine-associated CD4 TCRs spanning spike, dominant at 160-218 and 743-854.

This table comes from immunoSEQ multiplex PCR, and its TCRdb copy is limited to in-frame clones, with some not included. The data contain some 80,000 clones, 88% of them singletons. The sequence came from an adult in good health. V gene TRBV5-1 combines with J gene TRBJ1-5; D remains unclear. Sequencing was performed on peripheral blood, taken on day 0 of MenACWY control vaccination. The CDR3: CASSLEGYQPQHF. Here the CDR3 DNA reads TGCGCCAGCAGCTTGGAAGGCTATCAGCCCCAGCATTTT.